The 21 T cell receptor beta chains reported below all come from one sample, sequenced in a study of T cell repertoires in cytomegalovirus infection. From the reads, TCRdb called clonotypes with MiXCR, one entry per CDR3 protein. Counted here are over 25,000 distinct CDR3 sequences, over 15% occurring once; the ten biggest clones make up roughly 80%. The antigens of these receptors remain unknown. The sample was CD8+ T cells from cultured PBMCs, taken from culture after CMV antigen stimulation. The receptor set was obtained from a human donor in good health (CMV status not recorded). Some clones in this sample may be carry-over from other donors' samples.

This chain joins TRBV7-9 and TRBJ2-7; D remains ambiguous. The CDR3 has 11 amino acids. Trimming left V 1 base short and J 6 bases short, with 4 bases between. Germline V gene data show CDR1 as SEHNR and CDR2 as FQNEAQ (reference sequence). This chain's CDR3 is CASSLGAEQYF. In DNA form, the CDR3 reads TGTGCCAGCAGCTTAGGAGCCGAGCAGTACTTC.

In this sample, this clonotype turned up many times. The rearrangement uses TRBV7-2 and TRBJ2-7; tentatively, D is TRBD2 (7 bases). Trimming took off 5 bases at V and 3 bases at J, with 11 bases between the two ends. The CDR3 covers 13 residues. The germline V gene encodes CDR1 SGHTA and CDR2 FQGNSA. CDR3 region: CASSPGGLYEQYF. CDR3 in DNA: TGTGCCAGCAGCCCGGGGGGCCTCTACGAGCAGTACTTC.

The rearrangement joins TRBV28 to TRBJ1-2; 8 nucleotides line up with TRBD1. The ends lost 3 bases at V and 6 bases at J; junction bases unmatched: 6. Germline V gene lookup returns CDR1 MDHEN and CDR2 SYDVKM. The CDR3 contains 14 residues. CDR3 DNA sequence: TGTGCCAGCAGTTTCCCCCAGGGGGCTGATGGCTACACCTTC. It specifies CASSFPQGADGYTF.

This clonotype was seen more than once but under ten times. The chain recombines TRBV9 with TRBJ1-6, with 7 bases lining up with TRBD1. The V gene's germline CDR1 is SGDLS and CDR2 YYNGEE. V trimming: 0 bases; J trimming: 8 bases; junction bases outside the gene matches: 8. The CDR3 contains 16 residues. The CDR3 loop is CASSVGGGGRDSPLHF. CDR3 bases: TGTGCCAGCAGCGTAGGGGGAGGGGGCAGGGATTCACCCCTCCACTTT. Using reference TRBV9 and TRBJ1-6 for the parts outside the CDR3, the full variable domain is DSGVTQTPKHLITATGQRVTLRCSPRSGDLSVYWYQQSLDQGLQFLIQYYNGEERAKGNILERFSAQQFPDLHSELNLSSLELGDSALYFCASSVGGGGRDSPLHFGNGTRLTVT.

This chain links TRBV4-3 with TRBJ2-1; TRBD2 agrees at 10 bases. Germline CDR1 reads LGHNA; CDR2 reads YSLEER. This CDR3 contains 16 residues. Trimming at V came to 0 bases and at J to 6 bases, leaving 5 bases not matched to a gene. The CDR3 loop is CASSQDLAGAGNEQFF. As DNA, the CDR3 is TGCGCCAGCAGCCAAGATCTAGCGGGGGCGGGCAATGAGCAGTTCTTC.

This clonotype came up many times. J is TRBJ2-3 and V is TRBV7-8; 11 bases fit TRBD1. The CDR3 sequence is 15 residues long. J gave up 4 bases and V 4 bases, and 4 bases lay outside the gene matches. CDR1 SGHVS and CDR2 FQNEAQ come from the germline V gene. DNA of the CDR3: TGTGCCAGCAGCTGGCCGGGACAGGGGGCAGATACGCAGTATTTT. Protein sequence: CASSWPGQGADTQYF.

This clonotype was seen a handful of times. The chain recombines TRBV6-1 with TRBJ2-1; TRBD2 aligns across 7 bases. V was pared by 2 bases and J by 9 bases, with 7 bases of the junction left unmatched. This CDR3 comprises 14 residues. CDR1 is MNHNS and CDR2 is SASEGT in the germline V gene. The CDR3 DNA sequence: TGTGCCAGCAGTGAATTGGAGCGGGATTTTGAGCAGTTCTTC. It is translated as CASSELERDFEQFF.

This clonotype was seen at least ten times. The DNA of the CDR3 is TGTGCCAGCAGCTCCCCCTCAAGCTACGAGCAGTACTTC. Its protein product is CASSSPSSYEQYF. V gene TRBV7-9 combines with J gene TRBJ2-7; D not certain. Trimming removed 4 bases at V and 3 bases at J, with 10 bases between. The CDR3 loop spans 13 amino acids. Germline V gene lookup returns CDR1 SEHNR and CDR2 FQNEAQ (reference sequence).

This clonotype has a count of ten or more. This chain connects TRBV12-5 to TRBJ2-4; D may correspond to TRBD1 or TRBD2 (5 bases each). Trimming pared 5 bases from V and 7 bases from J, leaving 9 bases between. Germline V gives CDR1 LGHNT, CDR2 FRNRAP. The CDR3 has 12 amino acids. The DNA for the CDR3 is TGTGCTAGTGGTCTGGGGGTGAACATTCAGTACTTC. It is translated as CASGLGVNIQYF.

The genes are TRBV6-2 or TRBV6-3 and TRBJ2-7; D remains unclear. Germline CDR1 reads MNHEY; CDR2 reads SVGEGT. The CDR3 has 12 residues. Trimming shortened V by 8 bases and J by 6 bases, and 14 bases separated the two germline ends. CDR3 in DNA: TGTGCCAGCCTGGGCGGCGAACGCGAGCAGTACTTC. It encodes CASLGGEREQYF.

This clonotype was found a few times. The chain combines TRBV20-1 with TRBJ2-7, with TRBD1 as a possible D gene (6 bases). Per germline, CDR1 DFQATT and CDR2 SNEGSKA (reference sequence). The CDR3 contains 15 residues. Trimming pared 0 bases from V and 2 bases from J, leaving 14 bases between. CDR3 in DNA: TGCAGTGCTAGAGATCTTCGGGACACCACCTACGAGCAGTACTTC. It is translated as CSARDLRDTTYEQYF.

This clonotype was observed a few times. The V gene is TRBV7-2, the J gene TRBJ2-1; D not resolved. Trimming took 2 bases from V and 8 from J, leaving 7 bases between them. CDR1 SGHTA and CDR2 FQGNSA come from the germline V gene. This CDR3 is built from 12 residues. CDR3 residues: CASSLWGYEQFF. CDR3 coding DNA: TGTGCCAGCAGCTTATGGGGATATGAGCAGTTCTTC.

The rearrangement uses TRBV10-3 and TRBJ2-7; tentatively, D is TRBD2 (5 bases). Per the germline V gene, CDR1 is ENHRY and CDR2 is SYGVKD. Trimming pared 2 bases from V and 1 base from J, leaving 9 bases between. The CDR3 covers 14 residues. The CDR3 region is CAISENGESYEQYF. CDR3 nucleotides: TGTGCCATCAGTGAGAACGGGGAGTCCTACGAGCAGTACTTC.

This chain links TRBV6-1 with TRBJ2-7, with a weak D call TRBD2 (5 bases). This CDR3 has 14 residues. Germline V CDR1 and CDR2: MNHNS, SASEGT. Trimming stripped 2 bases from V and 0 bases from J, with 8 bases between. The CDR3 nucleotides are TGTGCCAGCAGTGAACGAGCGGACTCCTACGAGCAGTACTTC. Translation: CASSERADSYEQYF.

CDR3 sequence (DNA): TGTGCCAGCTCACCAAGGTCGGTCAAAAACATTCAGTACTTC. Translated, it gives CASSPRSVKNIQYF. This sequence joins TRBV18 and TRBJ2-4; no clear D gene. V lost 2 bases and J lost 3, with 8 bases in between. Germline loops: CDR1 KGHSH, CDR2 LQKENI. The CDR3 totals 14 residues.

The V gene is TRBV6-2 or TRBV6-3, the J gene TRBJ2-1; 8 bases align to TRBD1. CDR3 length equals 15 residues. The germline V gene has CDR1 MNHEY and CDR2 SVGEGT. Losses at the gene ends were 7 bases for V and 3 bases for J; bases not matched to a gene: 8. This chain's CDR3 is CASKSPGQVYNEQFF. The CDR3 DNA sequence: TGTGCCAGCAAATCACCGGGACAGGTCTACAATGAGCAGTTCTTC.

This chain uses TRBV15 with TRBJ2-7; 8 positions agree with TRBD1. This CDR3 is 17 amino acids long. Germline V gene data show CDR1 as LNHNV and CDR2 as YYDKDF (reference sequence). V gave up 0 bases and J gave up 4 bases; unmatched junction bases: 11. CDR3 in DNA: TGTGCCACCAGCAGAGAAGGACCGAGGCAGGGGGCTTACGAGCAGTACTTC. Protein sequence: CATSREGPRQGAYEQYF.

Only one count was recorded for this clonotype. This chain links TRBV7-3 with TRBJ2-5; 8 bases fit TRBD2. Losses at the gene ends were 2 bases for V and 2 bases for J; bases not matched to a gene: 7. The CDR3 contains 16 residues. CDR1 and CDR2 (germline): SGHTA, FQGTGA. CDR3 in amino acids: CASSLGASGLQETQYF. CDR3 nucleotide sequence: TGTGCCAGCAGCTTAGGCGCTAGCGGGCTACAAGAGACCCAGTACTTC.

This clonotype appeared once. The chain uses TRBV7-9 and TRBJ2-4; D gene ambiguous. Looked up from germline, CDR1 is SEHNR and CDR2 is FQNEAQ (reference sequence). This CDR3 contains 14 residues. V lost 2 bases and J 0 bases, leaving 5 bases between the germline ends. DNA of the CDR3: TGTGCCAGCAGCTTATTGGGAGCCAAAAACATTCAGTACTTC. This translates into CASSLLGAKNIQYF.

The CDR3 bases are TGTGCCAGCAGGTCAAAGCCAGGTTCTCAGAGTGAGCAGTTCTTC. Amino acids: CASRSKPGSQSEQFF. This chain uses TRBV7-2 with TRBJ2-1; D not certain. The germline V and J ends were trimmed by 6 bases and 9 bases, with 21 bases remaining between them. The CDR3 is 15 amino acids. The V gene's germline CDR1 is SGHTA and CDR2 FQGNSA.

This clonotype was seen ten or more times. This chain connects TRBV27 to TRBJ1-3; TRBD1 agrees at 9 bases. V shed 5 bases, J shed 2 bases, and the junction held 7 bases outside the gene matches. Germline V gene data show CDR1 as MNHEY and CDR2 as SMNVEV (reference sequence). This CDR3 contains 16 residues. The CDR3: CASSTGQGATGNTIYF. The CDR3 region has the DNA TGTGCCAGCAGTACGGGACAGGGTGCGACTGGAAACACCATATATTTT.